Below are 16 T cell receptor beta chains sequenced from a single sample in a study of T-cell memory formation after mild COVID-19. Each CDR3 protein is one row after TCRdb ran MiXCR on the 5' RACE reads. The sample consists of over 150,000 distinct CDR3 sequences, about 20% of them appearing once. Source material: PBMCs or a T cell subset sorted from them (not recorded which). The receptors here all came from an adult woman who had mild COVID-19 (a few samples of this study predate the infection). Cell type and time point are not known.

This clonotype has more than one count but fewer than ten. The chain has TRBV25-1 and TRBJ2-5; tentatively, D is TRBD1 (5 bases). The germline V gene encodes CDR1 MGHDK and CDR2 SYGVNS. The CDR3 consists of 14 residues. Trimming left V 1 base short and J 3 bases short, with 9 bases between. The CDR3 region has the DNA TGTGCCAGCAGTGAATTTGTCAGGGAAGAGACCCAGTACTTC. Translating it yields CASSEFVREETQYF.

The V gene is TRBV2, the J gene TRBJ1-6; possible D gene TRBD1, 6 bases. Germline assignment: CDR1 SNHLY and CDR2 FYNNEI. V was trimmed by 2 bases and J by 7 bases, leaving 15 bases between them. The CDR3 consists of 16 residues. The CDR3: CASSEFGQGLNSPLHF. In nucleotides, the CDR3 is TGTGCCAGCAGTGAATTCGGGCAGGGGTTAAATTCACCCCTCCACTTT.

This chain connects TRBV7-8 to TRBJ2-7; possibly TRBD1 for D (6 bases). Between the trimmed V and J ends, which lost 1 base and 5 bases, there was a span of 15 bases. The CDR3 has 15 residues. CDR1 is SGHVS, CDR2 FQNEAQ, per germline. This chain's CDR3 is CASSLEAGASHEQYF. The CDR3 DNA sequence: TGTGCCAGCAGCTTAGAGGCAGGGGCGAGCCACGAGCAGTACTTC.

The V gene is TRBV3-1, the J gene TRBJ1-2; 9 bases are a match to TRBD1. The V and J ends lost 1 base and 8 bases, in that order; junction bases with no gene match: 8. The germline V gene encodes CDR1 LGHDT and CDR2 YNNKEL (reference sequence). This CDR3 has 15 residues. The CDR3 loop is CASSQGSTGGEGYTF. CDR3 coding DNA: TGTGCCAGCAGCCAAGGCTCCACAGGGGGCGAAGGCTACACCTTC.

V usage is TRBV12-3 or TRBV12-4 and J usage is TRBJ2-1; D is uncertain. The CDR3 totals 13 residues. V gave up 5 bases and J gave up 8 bases, with 13 bases separating them. The CDR3 coding sequence is TGTGCCAGCAGTCCGGTGGCGGTTCATGAGCAGTTCTTC. Amino acids: CASSPVAVHEQFF.

The chain is built from TRBV10-3 and TRBJ1-2, with TRBD1 as a possible D gene (5 bases). The germline V gene has CDR1 ENHRY and CDR2 SYGVKD. This CDR3 has 15 amino acids. Trimming removed 4 bases from V and 0 bases from J, with 12 bases in between. The CDR3 DNA reads TGTGCCATCAGTGGAGGGGACCGCTCTAACTATGGCTACACCTTC. This translates into CAISGGDRSNYGYTF.

This sequence joins TRBV21-1 and TRBJ2-5; the D call TRBD1 from the table was never checked on the DNA. TRBV21-1 is a documented pseudogene. This CDR3 spans 15 amino acids. The CDR3 is CASSHRQKLQETQYF. Written as DNA, the CDR3 is TGTGCCAGCAGCCACAGACAGAAGCTCCAAGAGACCCAGTACTTC.

This clonotype was recorded only once. CDR3 region: CATMSTGEGYTF. The CDR3 bases are TGTGCCACTATGTCGACAGGGGAAGGCTACACCTTC. V and J are TRBV10-3 and TRBJ1-2; 8 positions agree with TRBD1. Germline V gives CDR1 ENHRY, CDR2 SYGVKD. The CDR3 has 12 amino acids. The J segment lost 8 bases and the V segment lost 10 bases, leaving 9 bases of the junction unmatched.

This rearrangement joins TRBV6-5 to TRBJ1-4; no clear D. Trimming pared 5 bases from V and 7 bases from J, leaving 14 bases between. Per germline, CDR1 MNHEY and CDR2 SVGAGI. CDR3 length: 14 residues. The CDR3 spells CASSVGGRIEKLFF. CDR3 DNA: TGTGCCAGCAGTGTGGGAGGCAGGATTGAAAAACTGTTTTTT.

The table lists this clonotype with a few counts. The rearrangement links TRBV27 to TRBJ2-7; TRBD1 is a possible D gene (5 bases). This CDR3 spans 14 amino acids. In germline, CDR1 is MNHEY, CDR2 SMNVEV (reference sequence). Trimming pared 3 bases from V and 5 bases from J, leaving 14 bases between. The CDR3 spells CASSFLGAVHEQYF. As DNA, the CDR3 is TGTGCCAGCAGTTTTTTAGGGGCGGTCCACGAGCAGTACTTC.

CDR3 loop: CASSVNLQGTGNTIYF. CDR3 nucleotide sequence: TGTGCCAGCAGCGTCAACTTACAGGGGACTGGAAACACCATATATTTT. This sequence joins TRBV9 and TRBJ1-3, with 7 nucleotides matching TRBD1. The V segment lost 2 bases and the J segment 2 bases; nucleotides outside the gene matches: 7. The CDR3 consists of 16 residues. From germline, CDR1 is SGDLS and CDR2 YYNGEE.

The V call is TRBV3-1, the J call TRBJ1-1; D uncertain. V lost 1 base, J lost 1 base, and 7 bases lay in between. The CDR3 has 14 residues. Per germline, CDR1 LGHDT and CDR2 YNNKEL (reference sequence). CDR3 bases: TGTGCCAGCAGCCAAGTCCCGGAGAACACTGAAGCTTTCTTT. Translated: CASSQVPENTEAFF.

This clonotype was detected only a few times. The chain employs TRBV7-6 and TRBJ2-2; TRBD1 aligns across 9 bases. The germline V gene encodes CDR1 SGHVS and CDR2 FNYEAQ. Trimming at V came to 6 bases and at J to 6 bases, leaving 11 bases not matched to a gene. The CDR3 is 16 amino acids. The DNA for the CDR3 is TGTGCCAGCAGTCCATCCGGGACAGGGTCCCCCGGGGAGCTGTTTTTT. Translation gives CASSPSGTGSPGELFF.

This clonotype turned up a few times. The gene calls are TRBV4-1 and TRBJ1-1; D uncertain. V lost 2 bases to trimming and J lost 7 bases, with 17 bases between them. The CDR3 runs 15 residues. CDR1 and CDR2 from the germline V gene are MGHRA and YSYEKL. CDR3 coding DNA: TGCGCCAGCAGCCAATCTTCCCCCGGCGGCCATGAAGCTTTCTTT. Residues: CASSQSSPGGHEAFF.

This clonotype was counted between two and nine times. V is TRBV20-1 and J is TRBJ2-1, with D maybe TRBD2 (5 bases). The V end was cut by 0 bases, the J end by 0 bases, with 9 bases between. CDR1 is DFQATT, CDR2 SNEGSKA, per germline (reference sequence). The CDR3 length is 15 residues. CDR3 DNA sequence: TGCAGTGCTAGAGACTTAGCGCACTCCTACAATGAGCAGTTCTTC. Translating gives CSARDLAHSYNEQFF.

In this sample, this clonotype turned up a few times. This chain connects TRBV7-8 to TRBJ2-7; TRBD2 matches at 11 bases. After removal of 8 bases from V and 3 bases from J, the junction contained 6 bases not matched to a gene. Germline assignment: CDR1 SGHVS and CDR2 FQNEAQ. CDR3 size: 14 residues. The CDR3 loop reads CASGLAGGGYEQYF. The DNA of the CDR3 is TGTGCCAGCGGGCTAGCGGGAGGCGGCTACGAGCAGTACTTC.